This T cell receptor (beta chain) was sequenced for a study of spatial heterogeneity in lung cancer (dated by TCRdb to about 2019). Study-level background: Beta-chain transcripts were consistently detected in greater numbers than alpha-chain transcripts, which likely reflected higher beta-chain transcript abundance. The study linked features of the TCR repertoire to counts of nonsynonymous mutations, which were determined by whole-exome sequencing of tumor tissue. The study quantitatively compared TCR alpha and beta repertoires across multiple tumor regions, matched nontumor lung and blood in non-small cell lung cancer. In the raw uncorrected reads, each unique combination of TCR and UMI appeared on average more than ten times. At surgery, over 200 tumor regions, 64 matched nontumor lung samples and some 54 PBMC samples were TCR-sequenced for both alpha and beta chains. Overall study results and their limits: Ubiquitous expanded tumor TCRs were detected in blood more often at tumor resection than at routine follow-up. Confirming at a functional level the hypothesis that regional TCRs recognize regional mutations was considered to require additional single-cell paired TCR alpha and beta sequencing.

About this clonotype itself: The antigen it binds to is not known. Base qualities are not at hand, and no much larger clone is one base apart.

The library was obtained by 5' RACE. TCRdb records NextSeq 500 as the sequencer. To allow correction of PCR and sequencing errors, the TCR library protocol tagged every TCR cDNA molecule with a unique molecular identifier. On the study's bioinformatics: TCR identification, UMI-based error correction and CDR3 extraction were all carried out with Decombinator tools. Expanded TCRs were defined as those above a frequency of 2 per 1,000, corresponding to the top 1% of the tumor frequency distribution. Renyi diversity was calculated using the R vegan package after each repertoire was subsampled 100 times to 5,000 TCRs. CDR3 similarity networks were built from amino acid triplet string-kernel similarity, with CDR3s being connected when pairwise similarity was above 0.82. The public reads were reanalyzed by TCRdb: fastp trimming at Q25, MiXCR alignment, in-frame beta chains only. Identical CDR3 protein sequences are pooled into one entry, listed with their most common genes and DNA. The V and J calls reflect TCRdb's pipeline rather than the authors' work. Within this sample are about 90,000 distinct CDR3 sequences, with approximately 8.5% of them counted one time only. In total, the top ten clones hold less than 9% of the sample.

The time point label on this specimen signifies: sample taken at primary tumor resection. Whole RNA extracted from tumor and nontumor lung tissue, or from cryopreserved PBMC samples, was used for TCR sequencing without cell sorting. The donors were 72 patients from the lung TRACERx cohort who had early-stage, untreated non-small cell lung cancer. Only patients with enough RNA available from two or more tumor regions were chosen for TCR sequencing. The source is a male donor with early-stage non-small cell lung cancer. The starting material was PBMCs, obtained at surgery.

The CDR3 sequence is CSVETVQGKGGEKLFF. The bases read TGCAGCGTTGAAACCGTACAGGGGAAAGGCGGTGAAAAACTGTTTTTT. The rearranged segments are TRBV29-1 and TRBJ1-4, with TRBD1 matching 7 junction bases. Trimming accounts for 2 bases at V and 7 bases at J, while the number of junction bases matched to no gene is 13. The CDR3 runs 16 amino acids, cysteine and phenylalanine included. Just the 48-base CDR3 DNA is kept, in frame starting at base 1. The germline V gene sets CDR1 to SQVTM and CDR2 to ANQGSEA.